The text below deals with one T cell receptor beta chain. The data were produced by immunoSEQ multiplex PCR, yet TCRdb's version contains in-frame clones alone and is incomplete. The table lists 50,000 to 85,000 clones, around 93% of them singletons. The data derive from a study of blood T cell repertoires in COVID-19. Per germline, CDR1 SNHLY and CDR2 FYNNEI. V was pared by 2 bases and J by 11 bases, with 16 bases between. The CDR3 contains 14 residues. The source material was peripheral blood. The TCR comes from a human donor in a cohort sampled during active COVID-19. The chain is built from TRBV2 and TRBJ1-5, with a possible D match to TRBD1 (5 bases). CDR3 sequence reads: CASSESGRGGTQHF. The CDR3 DNA reads as TGTGCCAGCAGTGAATCGGGGCGTGGGGGGACCCAGCATTTT. Full variable domain (missing parts from reference TRBV2 and TRBJ1-5): EPEVTQTPSHQVTQMGQEVILRCVPISNHLYFYWYRQILGQKVEFLVSFYNNEISEKSEIFDDQFSVERPDGSNFTLKIRSTKLEDSAMYFCASSESGRGGTQHFGDGTRLSIL.